The following is a T cell receptor (beta chain) sequence with its context. The data were obtained in a study of T cell responses to AZD1222 COVID-19 vaccine. Unmatched junction bases numbered 8, after V lost 4 bases and J lost 3 bases. This CDR3 has 16 residues. Germline V gene data show CDR1 as KGHDR and CDR2 as SFDVKD. Sequencing was performed with immunoSEQ multiplex PCR; in TCRdb, only in-frame clones are kept and a portion is missing. The data hold 150,000 or so clones, with more than 85% observed a single time. The chain recombines TRBV24-1 with TRBJ2-3; 8 bases match TRBD1. The source of this sequence is an adult who received the AZD1222 COVID-19 vaccine. The sequenced sample was peripheral blood, obtained 28 days after the second AZD1222 dose. The CDR3 DNA is TGTGCCACCAGTGAGCGCGACAGGGGAAGAACAGATACGCAGTATTTT. It is translated as CATSERDRGRTDTQYF.